Below are 26 T cell receptor beta chains sequenced from a single sample in a study of cytomegalovirus exposure and HLA in healthy donors. TCRdb keeps only in-frame clones here, not all; method: immunoSEQ multiplex PCR. The sample shows 350,000 or so clones, around 86% of them seen only once. The material sequenced was PBMCs. Receptors originate from a woman aged 18-30 years in good health and CMV-seronegative.

This sequence joins TRBV20-1 and TRBJ1-1, with D perhaps matching TRBD1 (5 bases). CDR3 length: 11 residues. With 8 bases removed from V and 6 bases from J, the gap between germline ends came to 13 bases. Germline CDR1 and CDR2: DFQATT and SNEGSKA (reference sequence). CDR3 coding DNA: TGCAGTTGGGCCACGGGGGCTGAAGCTTTCTTT. This translates into CSWATGAEAFF.

The rearrangement uses TRBV15 and TRBJ2-2; tentative D call: TRBD2 (6 bases). The CDR3 totals 17 residues. V was pared by 0 bases and J by 4 bases, with 15 bases between. The V gene's germline CDR1 is LNHNV and CDR2 YYDKDF (reference sequence). CDR3 in amino acids: CATSRDYGGGFTGELFF. CDR3 DNA sequence: TGTGCCACCAGCAGAGATTACGGCGGAGGGTTCACCGGGGAGCTGTTTTTT.

The V gene is TRBV11-2, the J gene TRBJ2-7; D not resolved. The CDR3 contains 15 residues. Trimming cost V 1 base and J 2 bases, with 12 bases left between them. CDR1 and CDR2 (germline): SGHAT, FQNNGV. The CDR3 region is CASSLGTLSTYEQYF. CDR3 sequence (DNA): TGTGCCAGCAGCTTAGGTACCCTTAGTACCTACGAGCAGTACTTC.

This chain uses TRBV11-2 with TRBJ2-7; D not certain. CDR3 length: 13 residues. Trimming shortened V by 5 bases and J by 6 bases, and 14 bases separated the two germline ends. Germline V gene lookup returns CDR1 SGHAT and CDR2 FQNNGV. CDR3 loop: CASSPPTGFEQYF. The CDR3 bases are TGTGCCAGCAGCCCCCCTACCGGGTTCGAGCAGTACTTC.

The genes are TRBV7-2 and TRBJ2-3; perhaps TRBD2 as D (6 bases). The V gene's germline CDR1 is SGHTA and CDR2 FQGNSA. The V and J ends lost 1 base and 2 bases respectively, with 13 bases between them. CDR3 length: 16 amino acids. The CDR3: CASSLDQAGYTDTQYF. The CDR3 bases are TGTGCCAGCAGCTTAGACCAAGCGGGTTACACAGATACGCAGTATTTT.

This chain joins TRBV7-3 and TRBJ2-7; 8 positions agree with TRBD2. Trimming at V came to 4 bases and at J to 7 bases, leaving 6 bases not matched to a gene. Looked up from germline, CDR1 is SGHTA and CDR2 is FQGTGA. This CDR3 contains 13 residues. In DNA, the CDR3 is TGTGCCAGCAGCTACGGACTAGCTGGGGAGCAGTACTTC. Amino acids: CASSYGLAGEQYF.

V is TRBV10-2 and J is TRBJ2-5; 11 positions match TRBD2. The CDR3 covers 15 residues. Germline lookup yields CDR1 WSHSY and CDR2 SAAADI. Losses at the gene ends were 10 bases for V and 5 bases for J; bases not matched to a gene: 12. In DNA form, the CDR3 reads TGCGCCACTACGATTAGCGGGAGGGTATTCGAGACCCAGTACTTC. Translated, it gives CATTISGRVFETQYF.

The chain has TRBV6-5 and TRBJ2-7; TRBD2 matches at 8 bases. The CDR3 spans 15 residues. Unmatched junction bases numbered 9, after V lost 4 bases and J lost 4 bases. CDR1 MNHEY and CDR2 SVGAGI come from the germline V gene. DNA of the CDR3: TGTGCCAGCAGTTCTGCGGGAGGTGTGGAGTACGAGCAGTACTTC. It encodes CASSSAGGVEYEQYF.

The chain joins TRBV19 to TRBJ2-1; D uncertain. This CDR3 has 15 residues. The germline V gene has CDR1 LNHDA and CDR2 SQIVND (reference sequence). Trimming took 5 bases from V and 5 from J, leaving 16 bases between them. The CDR3 sequence: CASSSGLEFDNEQFF. The CDR3, as DNA: TGTGCCAGTAGTTCCGGTCTAGAGTTCGACAATGAGCAGTTCTTC.

The chain links TRBV29-1 to TRBJ2-7; D is perhaps TRBD2 (5 bases). The CDR3 sequence is 12 residues long. Trimming shortened V by 4 bases and J by 5 bases, and 12 bases separated the two germline ends. CDR1 SQVTM and CDR2 ANQGSEA come from the germline V gene. The CDR3 DNA is TGCAGCGTTGTCATCCCTAGCAACGAGCAGTACTTC. Its translation: CSVVIPSNEQYF.

CDR3 bases: TGTGCCAGCAGCTTAGAAGGAGCCGGGGAGGGCCAAGAGACCCAGTACTTC. Translation gives CASSLEGAGEGQETQYF. The chain recombines TRBV7-8 with TRBJ2-5; 7 bases are a match to TRBD2. The CDR3 loop spans 17 amino acids. V lost 1 base, J lost 1 base, and 9 bases stayed unmatched. Germline lookup yields CDR1 SGHVS and CDR2 FQNEAQ.

The chain uses TRBV28 and TRBJ1-5; tentatively, D is TRBD1 (6 bases). CDR3 length: 13 residues. With 8 bases removed from V and 2 bases from J, the gap between germline ends came to 10 bases. Per germline, CDR1 MDHEN and CDR2 SYDVKM. CDR3 loop: CASGDTRNQPQHF. CDR3 coding DNA: TGTGCCAGCGGGGACACCCGCAATCAGCCCCAGCATTTT.

This sequence joins TRBV4-1 and TRBJ2-1; 11 bases match TRBD2. The junction had 3 bases not matched to a gene; V was cut back by 0 bases and J by 2 bases. CDR3 length: 17 amino acids. The germline gives CDR1 MGHRA, CDR2 YSYEKL. The CDR3, as DNA: TGCGCCAGCAGCCAAGAGGGGGGACTAGCGGCCTACAATGAGCAGTTCTTC. Protein sequence: CASSQEGGLAAYNEQFF.

This rearrangement joins TRBV7-9 to TRBJ2-2, with D possibly matching TRBD2 (6 bases). Deletions cut 4 bases from V and 3 bases from J, with 18 bases between. This CDR3 spans 17 amino acids. Germline lookup yields CDR1 SEHNR and CDR2 FQNEAQ (reference sequence). CDR3 region: CASSSGLRGSYTGELFF. In DNA form, the CDR3 reads TGTGCCAGCAGCTCCGGATTACGGGGGTCGTACACCGGGGAGCTGTTTTTT.

A remark on this clone: The sample has other DNA sequences that encode this CDR3 too. The chain carries TRBV4-3 and TRBJ2-7; D is ambiguous. V was shortened by 1 base and J by 0 bases, with 4 bases between the two germline ends. Germline V CDR1 and CDR2: LGHNA, YSLEER. This CDR3 contains 13 residues. The CDR3 coding sequence is TGCGCCAGCAGCCAAGGACTCTCCTACGAGCAGTACTTC. It is translated as CASSQGLSYEQYF.

The chain has TRBV2 and TRBJ2-7; 10 positions agree with TRBD2. V was pared by 6 bases and J by 2 bases, with 4 bases of the junction left unmatched. This CDR3 is 14 amino acids long. The V gene's germline CDR1 is SNHLY and CDR2 FYNNEI. The CDR3: CASSTSGIPYEQYF. CDR3 sequence (DNA): TGTGCCAGCAGCACTAGCGGGATCCCCTACGAGCAGTACTTC.

This chain links TRBV27 with TRBJ2-1, with 7 bases matching TRBD2. Losses at the gene ends were 4 bases for V and 1 base for J; bases not matched to a gene: 10. CDR3 length: 17 amino acids. Germline loops: CDR1 MNHEY, CDR2 SMNVEV (reference sequence). CDR3 residues: CASSSITGLGSYNEQFF. DNA for the CDR3: TGTGCCAGCAGTTCAATTACCGGACTAGGGTCCTACAATGAGCAGTTCTTC.

The genes are TRBV6-4 and TRBJ2-1; TRBD2 aligns across 7 bases. With 2 bases clipped from V and 4 bases from J, the junction kept 23 bases outside the gene matches. The CDR3 consists of 21 residues. The germline V gene encodes CDR1 MRHNA and CDR2 SNTAGT. CDR3 sequence (DNA): TGTGCCAGCAGTGACCCTTCCGGGGACTATTTCTCCTTTCCCTTTTACAATGAGCAGTTCTTC. Translating it yields CASSDPSGDYFSFPFYNEQFF.

The CDR3 loop is CASSESGQGSNQPQHF. CDR3 nucleotide sequence: TGTGCCAGCAGTGAATCCGGACAGGGTAGCAATCAGCCCCAGCATTTT. This chain connects TRBV25-1 to TRBJ1-5; 8 bases are a match to TRBD1. The CDR3 is made up of 16 amino acids. Trimming cost V 1 base and J 0 bases; bases outside gene matches: 2. Germline V gene lookup returns CDR1 MGHDK and CDR2 SYGVNS.

The chain employs TRBV5-1 and TRBJ1-5, with 7 bases identical to TRBD1. Trimming took 0 bases from V and 4 from J; bases not matched to a gene: 4. There are 15 residues in the CDR3. Germline CDR1 SGHRS, CDR2 YFSETQ. The CDR3 reads CASSLAPGQNQPQHF. The CDR3 nucleotides read TGCGCCAGCAGCTTGGCACCGGGACAGAATCAGCCCCAGCATTTT. Full variable domain (missing parts from reference TRBV5-1 and TRBJ1-5): KAGVTQTPRYLIKTRGQQVTLSCSPISGHRSVSWYQQTPGQGLQFLFEYFSETQRNKGNFPGRFSGRQFSNSRSEMNVSTLELGDSALYLCASSLAPGQNQPQHFGDGTRLSIL.

This clone was observed a few times. The genes are TRBV18 and TRBJ2-7, with D possibly being TRBD2 (5 bases). CDR3 length: 15 residues. Trimming stripped 2 bases from V and 1 base from J, with 12 bases between. The germline V gene encodes CDR1 KGHSH and CDR2 LQKENI. Here the CDR3 DNA reads TGTGCCAGCTCACCAAGGGCGGGCGCGTCCTACGAGCAGTACTTC. This sequence encodes CASSPRAGASYEQYF.

The rearrangement links TRBV9 to TRBJ2-5; TRBD1 is a possible D gene (5 bases). Per the germline V gene, CDR1 is SGDLS and CDR2 is YYNGEE. V was shortened by 4 bases and J by 1 base, with 11 bases between the two germline ends. This CDR3 comprises 14 residues. CDR3 bases: TGTGCCAGCAGCCCGTGGGGCACCCAAGAGACCCAGTACTTC. Protein product: CASSPWGTQETQYF. Complete variable domain (other parts from reference TRBV9 and TRBJ2-5): DSGVTQTPKHLITATGQRVTLRCSPRSGDLSVYWYQQSLDQGLQFLIQYYNGEERAKGNILERFSAQQFPDLHSELNLSSLELGDSALYFCASSPWGTQETQYFGPGTRLLVL.

This clone was picked up one time. The chain is built from TRBV29-1 and TRBJ2-5; perhaps TRBD2 as D (5 bases). Per germline, CDR1 SQVTM and CDR2 ANQGSEA. CDR3 length equals 12 residues. Trimming took off 6 bases at V and 5 bases at J, with 13 bases between the two ends. CDR3 nucleotide sequence: TGCAGCGTCGGGTCGGGATTTGAGACCCAGTACTTC. This sequence encodes CSVGSGFETQYF.

V gene TRBV6-1 combines with J gene TRBJ2-2; 7 bases are shared with TRBD2. V lost 1 base and J lost 4; bases outside the gene matches: 3. CDR1 and CDR2 (germline): MNHNS, SASEGT. CDR3 length: 15 residues. CDR3 sequence: CASSEGLALTGELFF. CDR3 in DNA: TGTGCCAGCAGTGAAGGACTAGCCCTCACCGGGGAGCTGTTTTTT.

The chain is built from TRBV7-6 and TRBJ2-7; D remains unclear. The ends were cut back, 1 base at V and 0 bases at J, with 10 bases in the middle. This CDR3 contains 15 residues. Germline CDR1 SGHVS, CDR2 FNYEAQ. The CDR3 DNA sequence: TGTGCCAGCAGCTTAGGGAGCTCTTCCTCCTACGAGCAGTACTTC. Translation gives CASSLGSSSSYEQYF.

V usage is TRBV7-9 and J usage is TRBJ2-7; 8 positions agree with TRBD2. This CDR3 contains 15 residues. CDR1 and CDR2 (germline): SEHNR, FQNEAQ (reference sequence). J lost 2 bases, V lost 5 bases, and 8 bases had no gene match. In nucleotides, the CDR3 is TGTGCCAGCAGCGACCGACTAGCGTTAGCCTACGAGCAGTACTTC. Translated: CASSDRLALAYEQYF.